This TCR beta chain was sequenced in a study of monozygotic twins with inflammatory bowel disease. The study, taken as a whole, reports: Especially where disease activity was present, IBD patients had fewer clonotypes in common with others than healthy twins did.

Germline CDR1 LNHDA, CDR2 SQIVND (reference sequence). The CDR3 is made up of 15 amino acids. Note on this clonotype: The target antigen is unknown.

Two nested PCRs, run for approximately 17 and 9 cycles, were applied to TCRalpha and TCRbeta cDNA. For each CDR3 protein, TCRdb gives one entry from its re-call of the 5' RACE reads, without DNA. The sample table includes about 450,000 distinct CDR3 sequences. The sequence derives from a human donor with ulcerative colitis or Crohn's disease, or a healthy co-twin of an affected twin (not recorded which). The chain recombines TRBV19 with TRBJ2-6. The sequenced material came from blood. The CDR3 here is CASSIGESGANVLTF. Complete variable domain (other parts from reference TRBV19 and TRBJ2-6): DGGITQSPKYLFRKEGQNVTLSCEQNLNHDAMYWYRQDPGQGLRLIYYSQIVNDFQKGDIAEGYSVSREKKESFPLTVTSAQKNPTAFYLCASSIGESGANVLTFGAGSRLTVL.